The 13 T cell receptor beta chains reported below all come from one sample, sequenced in a study of CD8+ T cells in alopecia areata. Indicated treatment: oral pan-JAK inhibitor, 5-10 mg twice daily. cDNA prepared by RNA extraction and subsequent reverse transcription served as the template for sequencing. This table comes from immunoSEQ multiplex PCR, and its TCRdb copy is limited to in-frame clones, with some not included. The sample consists of 200,000 to 250,000 clones, 64% of them appearing once. This material consisted of CD4+ T cells sorted from blood, taken at week 4, from a patient treated with tofacitinib. The receptors stem from a human donor with alopecia areata.

V and J are TRBV7-2 and TRBJ2-3; TRBD2 aligns across 9 bases. Germline V gene sequence: CDR1 SGHTA, CDR2 FQGNSA. With 2 bases clipped from V and 2 bases from J, the junction kept 5 bases outside the gene matches. The CDR3 runs 16 residues. The CDR3 DNA follows: TGTGCCAGCAGCTTAAGTCCTAGCGGGAACACAGATACGCAGTATTTT. Amino acid sequence: CASSLSPSGNTDTQYF. Supplemented by reference TRBV7-2 and TRBJ2-3, the full variable domain reads GAGVSQSPSNKVTEKGKDVELRCDPISGHTALYWYRQSLGQGLEFLIYFQGNSAPDKSGLPSDRFSAERTGGSVSTLTIQRTQQEDSAVYLCASSLSPSGNTDTQYFGPGTRLTVL.

The V and J genes are TRBV30 and TRBJ1-1; 7 positions match TRBD1. Germline CDR1 is GTSNPN and CDR2 is SVGIG (reference sequence). The V gene end was trimmed by 3 bases and the J gene end by 6 bases; junction bases not matched to a gene: 4. The CDR3 is made up of 12 amino acids. CDR3 amino acids: CAWSRGGPEAFF. The CDR3 nucleotides are TGTGCCTGGAGCAGGGGGGGTCCTGAAGCTTTCTTT.

This clone was seen just once. V is TRBV14 and J is TRBJ2-5; no clear D. In germline, CDR1 is SGHDN, CDR2 FVKESK. The CDR3 runs to 13 residues. V lost 1 base and J 4 bases, leaving 7 bases between the germline ends. The CDR3 region has the DNA TGTGCCAGCAGCCAAGCGTATTCAGAGACCCAGTACTTC. Amino acids: CASSQAYSETQYF. Combining the CDR3 with reference TRBV14 and TRBJ2-5 gives the whole variable domain EAGVTQFPSHSVIEKGQTVTLRCDPISGHDNLYWYRRVMGKEIKFLLHFVKESKQDESGMPNNRFLAERTGGTYSTLKVQPAELEDSGVYFCASSQAYSETQYFGPGTRLLVL.

The chain links TRBV25-1 to TRBJ2-1; TRBD1 is a possible D gene (5 bases). Trimming shortened V by 3 bases and J by 1 base, and 10 bases separated the two germline ends. The germline V gene has CDR1 MGHDK and CDR2 SYGVNS. CDR3 length: 15 amino acids. The CDR3 region has the DNA TGTGCCAGCAGTGATTCCAGGGTTTCCTACAATGAGCAGTTCTTC. This translates into CASSDSRVSYNEQFF. Complete variable domain (other parts from reference TRBV25-1 and TRBJ2-1): EADIYQTPRYLVIGTGKKITLECSQTMGHDKMYWYQQDPGMELHLIHYSYGVNSTEKGDLSSESTVSRIRTEHFPLTLESARPSHTSQYLCASSDSRVSYNEQFFGPGTRLTVL.

This rearrangement joins TRBV2 to TRBJ1-5; D is undetermined. CDR1 is SNHLY and CDR2 is FYNNEI in the germline V gene. The length of the CDR3 is 15 residues. V was pared by 1 base and J by 0 bases, with 7 bases between. Here the CDR3 DNA reads TGTGCCAGCAGTGAAGGGGCGAATAGCAATCAGCCCCAGCATTTT. Its protein is CASSEGANSNQPQHF.

This chain uses TRBV25-1 with TRBJ2-7; D not certain. The V gene lost 8 bases and the J gene lost 0 bases, with 11 bases spanning the gap. The CDR3 sequence is 13 residues long. The germline V gene has CDR1 MGHDK and CDR2 SYGVNS. The CDR3 DNA follows: TGTGCCAGCCAAGGGCAGAGCTCCTACGAGCAGTACTTC. It translates to CASQGQSSYEQYF.

Only a few counts were recorded for this clone. The chain links TRBV29-1 to TRBJ2-2; possibly TRBD1 for D (5 bases). The length of the CDR3 is 14 residues. From germline, CDR1 is SQVTM and CDR2 ANQGSEA. V was trimmed by 4 bases and J by 5 bases, leaving 14 bases between them. CDR3 region: CSVVLGKGTGELFF. CDR3 nucleotides: TGCAGCGTTGTTCTGGGCAAGGGGACCGGGGAGCTGTTTTTT.

In its sample, this clone was seen a few times. The chain is built from TRBV7-2 and TRBJ2-7, with 10 bases lining up with TRBD2. V was clipped by 0 bases and J by 3 bases; unmatched bases: 8. The length of the CDR3 is 17 residues. Per germline, CDR1 SGHTA and CDR2 FQGNSA. The CDR3: CASSLAASGGIYYEQYF. CDR3 DNA sequence: TGTGCCAGCAGCTTAGCGGCTAGCGGGGGCATTTACTACGAGCAGTACTTC. The full variable domain, rest sourced from reference TRBV7-2 and TRBJ2-7, is GAGVSQSPSNKVTEKGKDVELRCDPISGHTALYWYRQSLGQGLEFLIYFQGNSAPDKSGLPSDRFSAERTGGSVSTLTIQRTQQEDSAVYLCASSLAASGGIYYEQYFGPGTRLTVT.

This clone has just a few counts. The chain is built from TRBV13 and TRBJ1-6; possibly TRBD1 for D (5 bases). The CDR3 has 13 residues. V was trimmed by 1 base and J by 7 bases, leaving 5 bases between them. CDR1 is PRHDT, CDR2 FYEKMQ, per germline (reference sequence). The CDR3 nucleotides are TGTGCCAGCAGCTTAGACAGGAATTCACCCCTCCACTTT. Encoded protein: CASSLDRNSPLHF.

This clone has only a few counts. This chain connects TRBV11-3 to TRBJ2-5; D ambiguous. V was clipped by 4 bases and J by 4 bases, with 10 bases between them. Germline lookup yields CDR1 SGHNT and CDR2 YENEEA. CDR3 length equals 13 residues. CDR3 nucleotides: TGTGCCAGCAGCTCCCGGCCGGGAGAGACCCAGTACTTC. It specifies CASSSRPGETQYF.

This chain connects TRBV15 to TRBJ2-2; weak D call: TRBD1 (5 bases). This CDR3 contains 14 residues. CDR1 and CDR2 from the germline V gene are LNHNV and YYDKDF (reference sequence). Trimming stripped 0 bases from V and 6 bases from J, with 8 bases between. CDR3 sequence: CATSRDRVAGELFF. Here the CDR3 DNA reads TGTGCCACCAGCAGAGACAGGGTGGCCGGGGAGCTGTTTTTT.

The chain has TRBV5-1 and TRBJ1-2; a possible D gene is TRBD1 (6 bases). The germline V gene encodes CDR1 SGHRS and CDR2 YFSETQ. CDR3 length: 13 residues. V gave up 2 bases and J gave up 5 bases, with 10 bases separating them. CDR3 in DNA: TGCGCCAGCAGCTTCACAGGGCTTTATGGCTACACCTTC. The encoded protein is CASSFTGLYGYTF. Based on the CDR3 plus reference TRBV5-1 and TRBJ1-2, the full variable domain is KAGVTQTPRYLIKTRGQQVTLSCSPISGHRSVSWYQQTPGQGLQFLFEYFSETQRNKGNFPGRFSGRQFSNSRSEMNVSTLELGDSALYLCASSFTGLYGYTFGSGTRLTVV.

The chain recombines TRBV7-9 with TRBJ2-1; D gene unclear. The ends were cut back, 5 bases at V and 8 bases at J, with 10 bases in the middle. In germline, CDR1 is SEHNR, CDR2 FQNEAQ (reference sequence). The CDR3 covers 12 residues. The CDR3 region is CASSPQVDEQFF. DNA of the CDR3: TGTGCCAGCAGCCCCCAGGTGGATGAGCAGTTCTTC.